This is a list of T cell receptor beta chains from one sample in a study of patients with pleural tuberculosis. TCRdb passed the reads through MiXCR, listing each CDR3 protein once. Of under 30,000 distinct CDR3 sequences listed, 18% were seen once; the top ten hold 3.5%. The source material was peripheral blood. The receptors derive from a human donor with pleural tuberculosis. Both conserved end residues are part of each CDR3. The D gene is left open where the match is weak. The size entry is marked missing in some rows and otherwise reads once, few, many or a size class.

v_gene: TRBV12-3/TRBV12-4
d_gene: NA
j_gene: TRBJ2-2
abundance: many
CDR3nt: TGTGCCAGCAGTTTAAGGGCCATCACCGGGGAGCTGTTTTTT
CDR3aa: CASSLRAITGELFF

v_gene: TRBV4-2
d_gene: NA
j_gene: TRBJ2-7
abundance: many
CDR3nt: TGTGCCAGCAGCCAAGGGCAGGACCCCTCCTACGAGCAGTACTTC
CDR3aa: CASSQGQDPSYEQYF

v_gene: TRBV27
d_gene: NA
j_gene: TRBJ1-5
abundance: many
CDR3nt: TGTGCCAGCCAACGGACAGAGAATCAGCCCCAGCATTTT
CDR3aa: CASQRTENQPQHF

v_gene: TRBV5-6
d_gene: TRBD1
j_gene: TRBJ1-2
abundance: many
CDR3nt: TGTGCCAGCAGCCCGGACAGGGGGCGCCCCTATGGCTACACCTTC
CDR3aa: CASSPDRGRPYGYTF

v_gene: TRBV6-1
d_gene: NA
j_gene: TRBJ2-7
abundance: many
CDR3nt: TGTGCCAGCAGACCCAGGGGACCATACGAGCAGTACTTC
CDR3aa: CASRPRGPYEQYF

v_gene: TRBV12-3/TRBV12-4
d_gene: NA
j_gene: TRBJ1-5
abundance: many
CDR3nt: TGTGCCAGCAGTTTAGGGCAGATCCGCAAGCCCCAGCATTTT
CDR3aa: CASSLGQIRKPQHF

v_gene: TRBV10-3
d_gene: TRBD2
j_gene: TRBJ2-7
abundance: many
CDR3nt: TGTGCCATCAGTGAGTCTAGCGGGGGCTACGAGCAGTACTTC
CDR3aa: CAISESSGGYEQYF

v_gene: TRBV7-9
d_gene: NA
j_gene: TRBJ1-6
abundance: many
CDR3nt: TGTGCCAGCAGCTTAGAAGTACCGACTAGAAATTCACCCCTCCACTTT
CDR3aa: CASSLEVPTRNSPLHF

v_gene: TRBV9
d_gene: NA
j_gene: TRBJ2-7
abundance: NA
CDR3nt: TGTGCCGGCAGTCATGTAGATAGTAGCGAGCAGTACTTC
CDR3aa: CAGSHVDSSEQYF

v_gene: TRBV29-1
d_gene: NA
j_gene: TRBJ2-1
abundance: many
CDR3nt: TGCAGCGACGTTCGCTGGCAGGGTATTTTCGATGAGCAGTTCTTC
CDR3aa: CSDVRWQGIFDEQFF

v_gene: TRBV20-1
d_gene: NA
j_gene: TRBJ1-1
abundance: NA
CDR3nt: TGCAGTGCTAGAGATCCAGAGATTAACACTGAAGCTTCCTTT
CDR3aa: CSARDPEINTEASF

v_gene: TRBV28
d_gene: NA
j_gene: TRBJ1-1
abundance: many
CDR3nt: TGTGCCAGCAGTCCGGGAGGGGGGAGGTACACTGAAGCTTTCTTT
CDR3aa: CASSPGGGRYTEAFF

v_gene: TRBV6-9
d_gene: NA
j_gene: TRBJ1-1
abundance: once
CDR3nt: TGTGCCAGCAGTTACCGGAAGGGGAAAGCGTTCTTT
CDR3aa: CASSYRKGKAFF

v_gene: TRBV10-3
d_gene: NA
j_gene: TRBJ2-3
abundance: many
CDR3nt: TGTGCCATAGCGGGTACTATCACAGATACGCAGTATTTT
CDR3aa: CAIAGTITDTQYF

v_gene: TRBV27
d_gene: NA
j_gene: TRBJ1-1
abundance: NA
CDR3nt: TGTGCCAGCAGTCCATCAGGGGCTGAAGCTTTCTTT
CDR3aa: CASSPSGAEAFF

v_gene: TRBV20-1
d_gene: NA
j_gene: TRBJ1-2
abundance: NA
CDR3nt: TGCAGTGCTAGATCCGGGGCCTATGGCTACACCTTC
CDR3aa: CSARSGAYGYTF

v_gene: TRBV4-1
d_gene: NA
j_gene: TRBJ1-2
abundance: many
CDR3nt: TGCGCCAGCAGCCAAAAAACAACAGGAGACTATGGCTACACCTTC
CDR3aa: CASSQKTTGDYGYTF

v_gene: TRBV4-3
d_gene: TRBD2
j_gene: TRBJ2-7
abundance: many
CDR3nt: TGCGCCAGCAGCCGAGAAGCGGGGCTAAACTACGAGCAGTACTTC
CDR3aa: CASSREAGLNYEQYF

v_gene: TRBV20-1
d_gene: TRBD2
j_gene: TRBJ2-1
abundance: many
CDR3nt: TGCAGTGCTAGATGGCTCGCGGGAGGGCTCAACAATGAGCAGTTCTTC
CDR3aa: CSARWLAGGLNNEQFF

v_gene: TRBV2
d_gene: NA
j_gene: TRBJ1-1
abundance: NA
CDR3nt: TGTCCCAGCAGTGAGCTGTACCCGGACGAGTACACTGAAGCTTTCTTT
CDR3aa: CPSSELYPDEYTEAFF

v_gene: TRBV20-1
d_gene: TRBD1
j_gene: TRBJ2-1
abundance: many
CDR3nt: TGCAGTGCTAGATCTAGTTCAGGGGGAAGCTCCTACAATGAGCAGTTCTTC
CDR3aa: CSARSSSGGSSYNEQFF

v_gene: TRBV6-1
d_gene: TRBD2
j_gene: TRBJ2-1
abundance: many
CDR3nt: TGTGCCAGCAGTGCCAGCGGGGATGCCTACAATGAGCAGTTCTTC
CDR3aa: CASSASGDAYNEQFF

v_gene: TRBV5-1
d_gene: NA
j_gene: TRBJ1-6
abundance: many
CDR3nt: TGCGCCAGCAGCTCTACCGGGGAGCTTTCACCCCTCCACTTT
CDR3aa: CASSSTGELSPLHF

v_gene: TRBV4-1
d_gene: NA
j_gene: TRBJ1-1
abundance: many
CDR3nt: TGCGCCAGCAGTCTCCGGGGGAACACTGAAGCTTTCTTT
CDR3aa: CASSLRGNTEAFF

v_gene: TRBV20-1
d_gene: TRBD2
j_gene: TRBJ2-7
abundance: many
CDR3nt: TGCAGTGTTGCGGGGGCGGGAGGATTCTCCTACGAGCAGTACTTC
CDR3aa: CSVAGAGGFSYEQYF

v_gene: TRBV7-9
d_gene: NA
j_gene: TRBJ1-3
abundance: many
CDR3nt: TGTGCCAGCTCCGCCGGGACTGGAAACACCATATATTTT
CDR3aa: CASSAGTGNTIYF

v_gene: TRBV6-2/TRBV6-3
d_gene: NA
j_gene: TRBJ1-1
abundance: NA
CDR3nt: TGTGCCAGCAGTTACCCCCAGGGATTGAACACTGAAGCTTTCTTT
CDR3aa: CASSYPQGLNTEAFF

v_gene: TRBV6-6
d_gene: TRBD2
j_gene: TRBJ2-2
abundance: NA
CDR3nt: TGTGCCAGCGGGGGGGTTCTCCCCGGGGAGCTGTTTTTT
CDR3aa: CASGGVLPGELFF

v_gene: TRBV11-2
d_gene: TRBD1
j_gene: TRBJ2-7
abundance: many
CDR3nt: TGTGCCAGCAGCACCGGGACAGCGAGCTCCTACGAGCAGTACTTC
CDR3aa: CASSTGTASSYEQYF

v_gene: TRBV27
d_gene: NA
j_gene: TRBJ2-7
abundance: few
CDR3nt: TGTGCCAGCAGTTCCCTCTCCTACGAGCAGTACTTC
CDR3aa: CASSSLSYEQYF

v_gene: TRBV2
d_gene: TRBD1
j_gene: TRBJ1-3
abundance: NA
CDR3nt: TGTGCCGTCAGGGCCGGGACAGGGGGGGGAAACACCATATATTTT
CDR3aa: CAVRAGTGGGNTIYF

v_gene: TRBV4-1
d_gene: NA
j_gene: TRBJ1-1
abundance: few
CDR3nt: TGCGCCGGCAGCGTGAGGGGGAGCATGAACACTGAAGCTTTCTTT
CDR3aa: CAGSVRGSMNTEAFF

v_gene: TRBV28
d_gene: NA
j_gene: TRBJ2-7
abundance: many
CDR3nt: TGTGCCAGCAGTCAACGGGACCGAAACCCCAACGAGCAGTACTTC
CDR3aa: CASSQRDRNPNEQYF

v_gene: TRBV27
d_gene: NA
j_gene: TRBJ2-3
abundance: many
CDR3nt: TGTGCCAGCAGGATGAGTCCTAGCGAGGCAGATACGCAGTATTTT
CDR3aa: CASRMSPSEADTQYF

v_gene: TRBV16
d_gene: TRBD1
j_gene: TRBJ1-5
abundance: many
CDR3nt: TGTGCCAGCAGCCAATCGTGGCAGGGGGATCAGCCCCAGCATTTT
CDR3aa: CASSQSWQGDQPQHF

v_gene: TRBV28
d_gene: NA
j_gene: TRBJ1-1
abundance: many
CDR3nt: TGTGCCAGCAGTTTTAGGTCGGCAGTCTGGGAAGCTTTCTTT
CDR3aa: CASSFRSAVWEAFF

v_gene: TRBV27
d_gene: NA
j_gene: TRBJ1-1
abundance: many
CDR3nt: TGTGCCAGCAGTTTATCACGGGTTGGGGAAACTGAAGCTTTCTTT
CDR3aa: CASSLSRVGETEAFF

v_gene: TRBV6-4
d_gene: NA
j_gene: TRBJ2-2
abundance: many
CDR3nt: TGTGCCAGCAGGGCTACTGTAGCAACCGGGGAGCTGTTTTTT
CDR3aa: CASRATVATGELFF

v_gene: TRBV20-1
d_gene: NA
j_gene: TRBJ1-5
abundance: NA
CDR3nt: TGCAGTGCTGGGCCCGGGGAACAGCCCCAGCATTTT
CDR3aa: CSAGPGEQPQHF

v_gene: TRBV12-3/TRBV12-4
d_gene: TRBD2
j_gene: TRBJ2-1
abundance: many
CDR3nt: TGTGCCAGCAGTTTAGGGTCTAGCGGGAGTAATGAGCAGTTCTTC
CDR3aa: CASSLGSSGSNEQFF

v_gene: TRBV29-1
d_gene: TRBD1
j_gene: TRBJ1-5
abundance: many
CDR3nt: TGCAGCGCTACCGGGACAGGCAATCAGCCCCAGCATTTT
CDR3aa: CSATGTGNQPQHF

v_gene: TRBV6-1
d_gene: NA
j_gene: TRBJ2-1
abundance: many
CDR3nt: TGTGCCAGCAGTGAATACGAGGGGCGAACGTACAATGAGCAGTTCTTC
CDR3aa: CASSEYEGRTYNEQFF